Below are 23 T cell receptor beta chains sequenced from a single sample in a study of blood T cells in healthy people across ages. A second roughly 6 to 11 cycle PCR used barcoded and J-beta primers. Each CDR3 protein is one row after TCRdb ran MiXCR on the 5' RACE reads. The sample holds some 1.4 million distinct CDR3 sequences, 42% seen once. The material sequenced was blood. These receptors all stem from a woman aged 18-29 years in good health.

This clonotype came up a few times. The chain's CDR3 is CATSDPGDGLSYEQYF. The CDR3 coding sequence is TGTGCCACCAGTGACCCCGGGGACGGCCTTTCCTACGAGCAGTACTTC. The chain has TRBV24-1 and TRBJ2-7; D may correspond to TRBD1 or TRBD2 (5 bases each). V was shortened by 4 bases and J by 1 base, with 16 bases between the two germline ends. Looked up from germline, CDR1 is KGHDR and CDR2 is SFDVKD. The CDR3 covers 16 residues.

The chain is built from TRBV12-3 or TRBV12-4 and TRBJ1-5; D call uncertain. The V end lost 2 bases, the J end lost 4 bases, and 12 bases lay between the germline ends. The CDR3 totals 15 residues. CDR3 DNA: TGTGCCAGCAGTTTAACGAGTCCGGGAAATCAGCCCCAGCATTTT. This codes for CASSLTSPGNQPQHF.

V is TRBV7-6 and J is TRBJ1-2; D gene uncertain. The CDR3 has 16 residues. V was clipped by 1 base and J by 6 bases, with 18 bases between them. Germline CDR1 and CDR2: SGHVS and FNYEAQ. The CDR3 DNA follows: TGTGCCAGCAGCTTAGAACGTAGTAGGGCATGGAATGGCTACACCTTC. Translating it yields CASSLERSRAWNGYTF.

The chain links TRBV4-1 to TRBJ2-5; 12 bases map to TRBD2. Germline V gives CDR1 MGHRA, CDR2 YSYEKL. The J segment lost 2 bases and the V segment lost 4 bases, leaving 5 bases of the junction unmatched. This CDR3 is 16 amino acids long. Here the CDR3 DNA reads TGCGCCAGCAGCCGAGAAGGACTAGCGGGACAAGAGACCCAGTACTTC. This sequence encodes CASSREGLAGQETQYF.

This clonotype was recorded a few times. This chain links TRBV15 with TRBJ2-7; possibly TRBD1 or TRBD2 for D (5 bases each). The V end lost 1 base, the J end lost 0 bases, and 7 bases lay between the germline ends. The germline V gene encodes CDR1 LNHNV and CDR2 YYDKDF (reference sequence). The CDR3 runs 14 residues. The CDR3 region has the DNA TGTGCCACCAGCAGAGGTGGGGGCTCCTACGAGCAGTACTTC. Its protein is CATSRGGGSYEQYF.

The chain links TRBV3-1 to TRBJ2-7, with D perhaps matching TRBD2 (6 bases). Germline V gene lookup returns CDR1 LGHDT and CDR2 YNNKEL (reference sequence). The V and J ends lost 4 bases and 3 bases respectively, with 13 bases between them. This CDR3 has 14 residues. CDR3 nucleotide sequence: TGTGCCAGCAGCCTACTCGGACTAAACTACGAGCAGTACTTC. Its translation: CASSLLGLNYEQYF.

In its sample, this clonotype was seen a few times. The chain has TRBV2 and TRBJ1-4; D is possibly TRBD1 (5 bases). The germline V and J ends were trimmed by 2 bases and 7 bases, with 8 bases remaining between them. Germline V CDR1 and CDR2: SNHLY, FYNNEI. The length of the CDR3 is 13 residues. CDR3 in amino acids: CASSELGGEKLFF. CDR3 in DNA: TGTGCCAGCAGTGAATTGGGGGGTGAAAAACTGTTTTTT.

This clonotype was counted between two and nine times. This chain links TRBV29-1 with TRBJ2-3; 8 positions agree with TRBD2. CDR1 is SQVTM and CDR2 is ANQGSEA in the germline V gene. The length of the CDR3 is 14 residues. Trimming removed 4 bases from V and 3 bases from J; junction bases left unmatched: 6. CDR3 DNA: TGCAGCGTTGTTTCGGGACTAGATACAGATACGCAGTATTTT. It is translated as CSVVSGLDTDTQYF.

This clonotype has more than one count but fewer than ten. This may be a read error: a much more frequent sequence differs by one nucleotide. The V and J genes are TRBV7-2 and TRBJ2-1; D unclear. The DNA end is more similar to TRBJ2-7, so the J call may be wrong. The length of the CDR3 is 15 residues. The germline gives CDR1 SGHTA, CDR2 FQGNSA. The CDR3 loop reads CASSLGAFSYNEQYF. CDR3 nucleotides: TGTGCCAGCAGCTTAGGAGCTTTCTCCTACAATGAGCAGTACTTC.

This clonotype has ten or more counts. J is TRBJ2-1 and V is TRBV4-2; D perhaps matches TRBD1 (5 bases). Germline CDR1 is LGHNA and CDR2 is YNFKEQ. The germline V and J ends were trimmed by 0 bases and 3 bases, with 12 bases remaining between them. This CDR3 spans 16 amino acids. The CDR3 is CASSQDLGEYYNEQFF. CDR3 coding DNA: TGTGCCAGCAGCCAAGATTTAGGGGAATACTACAATGAGCAGTTCTTC.

This chain links TRBV7-2 with TRBJ2-2, with TRBD1 matching 7 bases. The J segment lost 5 bases and the V segment lost 3 bases, leaving 6 bases of the junction unmatched. Germline V gene lookup returns CDR1 SGHTA and CDR2 FQGNSA. CDR3 length: 15 residues. CDR3 nucleotides: TGTGCCAGCAGCTTCCACCGACAGGGAACCGGGGAGCTGTTTTTT. This gives the protein CASSFHRQGTGELFF.

This clonotype has a handful of counts. The CDR3 region is CASSSTTSGPHRTQYF. The CDR3 bases are TGTGCCAGCAGCAGTACAACTAGCGGCCCCCATCGGACCCAGTACTTC. This rearrangement joins TRBV7-2 to TRBJ2-5; TRBD2 aligns across 8 bases. Germline V gives CDR1 SGHTA, CDR2 FQGNSA. The CDR3 runs 16 residues. The trim removed 5 bases at V and 7 bases at J, leaving 15 bases unmatched.

This clonotype has only one observation. The chain recombines TRBV4-1 with TRBJ2-1, with 12 positions matching TRBD2. The V and J ends lost 2 bases and 12 bases, in that order; junction bases with no gene match: 8. This CDR3 is built from 15 residues. Germline assignment: CDR1 MGHRA and CDR2 YSYEKL. CDR3 DNA sequence: TGCGCCAGCAGCCAACCTAGCGGGGGGGACGCCCTGCAGTTCTTC. Its protein is CASSQPSGGDALQFF.

The rearrangement links TRBV29-1 to TRBJ2-1; D may correspond to TRBD1 or TRBD2 (5 bases each). The CDR3 length is 14 residues. CDR1 and CDR2 (germline): SQVTM, ANQGSEA. V shed 6 bases and J shed 12 bases, with 24 bases lying between them. Here the CDR3 DNA reads TGCAGCGTCCACTTTATCAGGGACCTGAGGGTGCAGTTCTTC. Translation: CSVHFIRDLRVQFF.

This clonotype was seen a handful of times. The chain is built from TRBV6-2 or TRBV6-3 and TRBJ2-3; D remains unclear. This CDR3 comprises 9 residues. Germline V gene lookup returns CDR1 MNHEY and CDR2 SVGEGT. Trimming took off 11 bases at V and 10 bases at J, with 10 bases between the two ends. DNA for the CDR3: TGTGCCGGGTGTAAAGCGCAGTATTTT. Its translation is CAGCKAQYF.

This chain uses TRBV4-1 with TRBJ1-2; D gene ambiguous. This CDR3 spans 14 amino acids. The germline V gene has CDR1 MGHRA and CDR2 YSYEKL. Trimming left V 0 bases short and J 4 bases short, with 9 bases between. The CDR3 sequence: CASSQDIAFYGYTF. The CDR3 nucleotides are TGCGCCAGCAGCCAAGATATTGCTTTCTATGGCTACACCTTC.

V and J are TRBV6-1 and TRBJ1-2; maybe TRBD1 (5 bases). This CDR3 has 14 residues. Trimming left V 3 bases short and J 6 bases short, with 14 bases between. Germline V gives CDR1 MNHNS, CDR2 SASEGT. The CDR3 spells CASSDPSGGHGYTF. The CDR3 DNA reads TGTGCCAGCAGTGATCCGTCGGGGGGACATGGCTACACCTTC.

The chain is built from TRBV6-6 and TRBJ1-2; D is uncertain. The CDR3 is 12 residues long. Trimming stripped 8 bases from V and 6 bases from J, with 13 bases between. CDR1 is MNHNY and CDR2 is SVGAGI in the germline V gene (reference sequence). The CDR3 nucleotides are TGTGCCAGCGACGGAGGCGACAATGGCTACACCTTC. The encoded protein is CASDGGDNGYTF.

The chain couples TRBV2 to TRBJ2-7; 7 positions match TRBD1. CDR1 is SNHLY, CDR2 FYNNEI, per germline. The V segment lost 7 bases and the J segment 3 bases; nucleotides outside the gene matches: 9. This CDR3 spans 14 amino acids. The CDR3 DNA is TGTGCCAGCAACACAGTAACAGGGGACTACGAGCAGTACTTC. This sequence encodes CASNTVTGDYEQYF. The full variable domain, with the rest looked up from reference TRBV2 and TRBJ2-7, is EPEVTQTPSHQVTQMGQEVILRCVPISNHLYFYWYRQILGQKVEFLVSFYNNEISEKSEIFDDQFSVERPDGSNFTLKIRSTKLEDSAMYFCASNTVTGDYEQYFGPGTRLTVT.

On this clonotype itself: Germline is not matched at one junction end, which may reflect a read error. The rearrangement links TRBV5-1 to TRBJ2-5; TRBD2 is a possible D gene (7 bases). The CDR3 spans 14 residues. Germline V gene lookup returns CDR1 SGHRS and CDR2 YFSETQ. CDR3 nucleotide sequence: TGCGCCGGCAGCTTGGGCGGGGGCGAGGAGACCCAGTACTTC. Protein product: CAGSLGGGEETQYF.

The chain uses TRBV5-6 and TRBJ2-7, with D maybe TRBD1 (5 bases). The V end was cut by 0 bases, the J end by 3 bases, with 10 bases between. Germline lookup yields CDR1 SGHDT and CDR2 YYEEEE. The CDR3 extends over 14 amino acids. The DNA for the CDR3 is TGTGCCAGCAGCTTGGCCCAACAGGACTACGAGCAGTACTTC. Amino acids: CASSLAQQDYEQYF. Combining the CDR3 with reference TRBV5-6 and TRBJ2-7 gives the whole variable domain DAGVTQSPTHLIKTRGQQVTLRCSPKSGHDTVSWYQQALGQGPQFIFQYYEEEERQRGNFPDRFSGHQFPNYSSELNVNALLLGDSALYLCASSLAQQDYEQYFGPGTRLTVT.

This clonotype appeared a few times. V gene TRBV2 combines with J gene TRBJ2-4; TRBD2 matches 7 bases. Per the germline V gene, CDR1 is SNHLY and CDR2 is FYNNEI. J gave up 3 bases and V 10 bases, and 0 bases lay outside the gene matches. CDR3 length: 11 amino acids. CDR3 sequence reads: CATGGKNIQYF. Here the CDR3 DNA reads TGTGCCACGGGGGGCAAAAACATTCAGTACTTC.

Remarks on this clonotype: This may come from a read error, since a much larger clone is one base off. This chain connects TRBV25-1 to TRBJ2-1; D not resolved. The CDR3 sequence is 13 residues long. With 3 bases removed from V and 13 bases from J, the gap between germline ends came to 16 bases. From germline, CDR1 is MGHDK and CDR2 SYGVNS. This CDR3 is CASSDGVRKTQFF. CDR3 in DNA: TGTGCCAGCAGTGACGGAGTGAGGAAGACCCAGTTCTTC.